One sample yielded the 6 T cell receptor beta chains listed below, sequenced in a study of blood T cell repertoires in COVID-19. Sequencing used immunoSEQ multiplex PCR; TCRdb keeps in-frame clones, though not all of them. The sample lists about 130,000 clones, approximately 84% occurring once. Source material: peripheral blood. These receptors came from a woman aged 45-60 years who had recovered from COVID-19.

For the CDR3, the DNA is TGCAGCGTTGCGCAGGCCACAGATACGCAGTATTTT. Amino acids: CSVAQATDTQYF. V gene TRBV29-1 combines with J gene TRBJ2-3, with D unclear. The germline V gene encodes CDR1 SQVTM and CDR2 ANQGSEA. The CDR3 loop spans 12 amino acids. V gave up 4 bases and J gave up 2 bases, with 7 bases separating them.

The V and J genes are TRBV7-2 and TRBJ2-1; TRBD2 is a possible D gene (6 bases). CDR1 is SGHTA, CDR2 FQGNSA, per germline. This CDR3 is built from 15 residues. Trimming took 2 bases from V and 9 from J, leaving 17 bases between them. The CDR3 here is CASSLSRGSLFEQFF. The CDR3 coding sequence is TGTGCCAGCAGCTTATCTCGGGGGTCCCTCTTTGAGCAGTTCTTC.

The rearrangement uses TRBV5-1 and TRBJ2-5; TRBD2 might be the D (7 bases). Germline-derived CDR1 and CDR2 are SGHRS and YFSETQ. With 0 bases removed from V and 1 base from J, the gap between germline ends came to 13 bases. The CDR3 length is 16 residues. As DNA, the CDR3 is TGCGCCAGCAGCTTGGAGGGGGGGCGCCTCCAAGAGACCCAGTACTTC. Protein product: CASSLEGGRLQETQYF.

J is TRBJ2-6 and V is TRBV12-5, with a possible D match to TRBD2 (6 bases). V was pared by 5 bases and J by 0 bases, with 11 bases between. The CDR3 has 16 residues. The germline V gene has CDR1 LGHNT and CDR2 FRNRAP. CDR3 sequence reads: CASGAGRTSGANVLTF. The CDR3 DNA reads TGTGCTAGTGGTGCGGGACGGACCTCTGGGGCCAACGTCCTGACTTTC.

CDR3 residues: CASSPSGGSSPYEQYF. The CDR3 DNA is TGTGCCAGCAGCCCCTCGGGGGGGTCTTCCCCCTACGAGCAGTACTTC. V is TRBV11-3 and J is TRBJ2-7; 8 nucleotides agree with TRBD2. The CDR3 is 16 residues long. Looked up from germline, CDR1 is SGHNT and CDR2 is YENEEA. The junction had 11 bases not matched to a gene; V was cut back by 5 bases and J by 2 bases.

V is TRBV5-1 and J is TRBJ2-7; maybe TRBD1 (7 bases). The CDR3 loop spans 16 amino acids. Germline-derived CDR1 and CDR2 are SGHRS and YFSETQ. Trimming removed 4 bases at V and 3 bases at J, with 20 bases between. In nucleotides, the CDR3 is TGCGCCAGCAGCAATCCAGGGGGGTGGTGGAGCTACGAGCAGTACTTC. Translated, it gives CASSNPGGWWSYEQYF. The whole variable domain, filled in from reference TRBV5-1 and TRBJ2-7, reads KAGVTQTPRYLIKTRGQQVTLSCSPISGHRSVSWYQQTPGQGLQFLFEYFSETQRNKGNFPGRFSGRQFSNSRSEMNVSTLELGDSALYLCASSNPGGWWSYEQYFGPGTRLTVT.